The clone carrying this TCR beta chain was found once. Its antigen is unknown. Using immunoSEQ multiplex PCR, the repertoire was profiled, and TCRdb retains in-frame clones only, with some absent. The sample lists more than 400,000 clones, roughly 95% occurring once. This entry comes from a study of shared clonotypes between healthy human individuals. Findings and limits, study-wide: Non-shared clonotypes showed lower generation probabilities than clonotypes common to all four donors. Some naive CD4 clonotypes, roughly 4.5%, turned up in common across a few donors.

V lost 8 bases and J 8 bases, leaving 21 bases between the germline ends. Germline CDR1 is MNHEY and CDR2 is SMNVEV (reference sequence). CDR3 length: 14 amino acids. Division of CD4+ cells produced a CD45RA+ naive subset and a CD45RA-negative memory subset. The receptor comes from a woman aged 25 to 39 in good health. The chain joins TRBV27 to TRBJ1-2; D is possibly TRBD1 (5 bases). Sequenced sample: naive CD4+ T cells sorted from blood. Subset of the sample: CD45RA+ positively selected. CDR3 DNA: TGTGCCAGCCTCCCGTGGGGCAGGGCGGACGGCTACACCTTC. Its protein product is CASLPWGRADGYTF.